These 7 T cell receptor beta chains were sequenced from one sample in a study of blood T cell repertoires in COVID-19. TCRdb keeps only in-frame clones here, not all; method: immunoSEQ multiplex PCR. The sample lists roughly 68,000 clones, 88% occurring once. Sequencing was performed on peripheral blood. Receptor source: a woman between 65 and 79 years old with acute or convalescent COVID-19.

The chain couples TRBV5-1 to TRBJ1-1, with D maybe TRBD1 (5 bases). The V and J ends lost 2 bases and 2 bases respectively, with 13 bases between them. CDR1 SGHRS and CDR2 YFSETQ come from the germline V gene. This CDR3 region has 15 residues. The CDR3 nucleotides are TGCGCCAGCAGCTTATACCCTAGGGGTAACACTGAAGCTTTCTTT. As protein: CASSLYPRGNTEAFF. The full variable domain, completed using reference TRBV5-1 and TRBJ1-1, is KAGVTQTPRYLIKTRGQQVTLSCSPISGHRSVSWYQQTPGQGLQFLFEYFSETQRNKGNFPGRFSGRQFSNSRSEMNVSTLELGDSALYLCASSLYPRGNTEAFFGQGTRLTVV.

The chain links TRBV19 to TRBJ1-2; TRBD1 might be the D (5 bases). V was trimmed by 3 bases and J by 8 bases, leaving 13 bases between them. This CDR3 comprises 13 residues. Per the germline V gene, CDR1 is LNHDA and CDR2 is SQIVND (reference sequence). For the CDR3, the DNA is TGTGCCAGTAGTATGAGAGAAAACAGGGGCTACACCTTC. Its translation is CASSMRENRGYTF.

The rearrangement links TRBV19 to TRBJ1-3; the D gene is possibly TRBD1 (5 bases). V was cut by 7 bases and J by 2 bases, with 12 bases left in between. The CDR3 contains 14 residues. The V gene's germline CDR1 is LNHDA and CDR2 SQIVND (reference sequence). Written as DNA, the CDR3 is TGTGCCAGTACCTTGACAGAACCTGGAAACACCATATATTTT. Translating it yields CASTLTEPGNTIYF.

This clone came up once. V is TRBV11-2 and J is TRBJ2-5; the match to TRBD2 covers 12 bases. Trimming took 1 base from V and 1 from J; bases not matched to a gene: 4. The CDR3 runs to 17 residues. Germline V gene sequence: CDR1 SGHAT, CDR2 FQNNGV. As DNA, the CDR3 is TGTGCCAGCAGCTTAGTGCGGGGACTAGCGGGCCAAGAGACCCAGTACTTC. It translates to CASSLVRGLAGQETQYF.

The V call is TRBV11-3, the J call TRBJ2-7; TRBD1 matches at 7 bases. V lost 2 bases and J lost 3; bases outside the gene matches: 7. The CDR3 consists of 15 residues. Germline loops: CDR1 SGHNT, CDR2 YENEEA. CDR3 region: CASSLYTGEVYEQYF. DNA of the CDR3: TGTGCCAGCAGCTTATACACAGGGGAAGTCTACGAGCAGTACTTC. Full variable domain (outside the CDR3, taken from reference TRBV11-3 and TRBJ2-7): EAGVVQSPRYKIIEKKQPVAFWCNPISGHNTLYWYLQNLGQGPELLIRYENEEAVDDSQLPKDRFSAERLKGVDSTLKIQPAELGDSAVYLCASSLYTGEVYEQYFGPGTRLTVT.

The rearrangement joins TRBV9 to TRBJ2-3; 10 nucleotides agree with TRBD2. CDR1 is SGDLS and CDR2 is YYNGEE in the germline V gene. This CDR3 comprises 15 residues. V shed 4 bases, J shed 6 bases, and the junction held 8 bases outside the gene matches. CDR3 sequence (DNA): TGTGCCAGCAGCCGGGGTAGCGGGGGGCGTGATACGCAGTATTTT. Protein: CASSRGSGGRDTQYF.

This rearrangement joins TRBV28 to TRBJ1-1, with TRBD1 matching 8 bases. The germline V gene has CDR1 MDHEN and CDR2 SYDVKM. V lost 4 bases, J lost 3 bases, and 7 bases stayed unmatched. The CDR3 is 15 residues long. The CDR3 sequence is CASSSPDREYTEAFF. Here the CDR3 DNA reads TGTGCCAGCAGTTCCCCGGACAGGGAGTACACTGAAGCTTTCTTT.